A single T cell receptor (beta chain) is shown here with its context. The antigen remains undetermined. This specimen comes from a study of T cell responses to AZD1222 COVID-19 vaccine. This CDR3 is 16 amino acids long. Trimming shortened V by 2 bases and J by 0 bases, and 12 bases separated the two germline ends. Per germline, CDR1 SGHNT and CDR2 YYREEE (reference sequence). Produced via immunoSEQ multiplex PCR; TCRdb's table is partial and in-frame only. The table records about 140,000 clones, roughly 90% of them present only once. Study-wide results and limits: Breadth and depth of Spike-specific TCRs rose after two AZD1222 doses. Researchers report vaccine-associated CD4 TCRs spanning spike, with dominance at 160-218 and 743-854. The donor cohort was predominantly white British with a female majority, and clonal diversity may have been underestimated.

The material sequenced was peripheral blood, taken on day 0 of AZD1222 vaccination. This sequence joins TRBV5-4 and TRBJ1-3; D might be TRBD1 (5 bases). The clonotype was recovered from an adult in good health. The CDR3 DNA reads as TGTGCCAGCAGCTTAGGGGCCGGACTCTCTGGAAACACCATATATTTT. Its protein is CASSLGAGLSGNTIYF.